This record looks at one T cell receptor (beta chain) sequence and its context. Its target is not known. RNA served as the template for amplifying TCR beta CDR3 regions. HTBI primers were employed in first-round RT-PCR, then a second-round multiplex PCR followed. MiXCR, applied by TCRdb to the multiplex PCR reads, yields one record per CDR3 protein. This sample has about 480,000 distinct CDR3 sequences, with about 15% found just once. The CDR3 extends over 13 amino acids. Per germline, CDR1 MDHEN and CDR2 SYDVKM. V lost 2 bases to trimming and J lost 3 bases, with 8 bases between them. This entry belongs to a study of Graves' ophthalmopathy and Graves' hyperthyroidism. Overall study findings and caveats: Most expanded clonotypes in thyroid above 0.001 frequency also showed up in blood.

The sequencing input was blood. This sequence was found in a woman aged 25 to 39 with Graves' ophthalmopathy. This chain connects TRBV28 to TRBJ2-7; D not certain. CDR3 in amino acids: CASSLNAVYEQYF. The DNA of the CDR3 is TGTGCCAGCAGTTTAAACGCCGTCTACGAGCAGTACTTC.